What follows are 27 T cell receptor beta chains derived from one specimen sequenced in a study of blood T cell repertoires in COVID-19. This table comes from immunoSEQ multiplex PCR, and its TCRdb copy is limited to in-frame clones, with some not included. The sample holds some 260,000 clones, 70% to 90% seen once. Specimen: peripheral blood. These receptors all come from a woman younger than 45 with acute or convalescent COVID-19.

The chain joins TRBV3-1 (or the pseudogene TRBV3-2) to TRBJ2-7; 7 nucleotides line up with TRBD2. CDR1 LGHDT and CDR2 YNNKEL come from the germline V gene (reference sequence). This CDR3 is 15 amino acids long. J gave up 3 bases and V 4 bases, and 9 bases lay outside the gene matches. The CDR3 sequence is CASSLIAGVFYEQYF. Here the CDR3 DNA reads TGTGCCAGCAGCCTGATAGCGGGCGTATTCTACGAGCAGTACTTC.

The J gene is TRBJ2-3, the V gene TRBV6-5; D not certain. From germline, CDR1 is MNHEY and CDR2 SVGAGI. V lost 0 bases and J 3 bases, leaving 13 bases between the germline ends. CDR3 length equals 16 residues. The CDR3 region is CASSYSRVPPTDTQYF. DNA for the CDR3: TGTGCCAGCAGTTACTCCCGGGTTCCCCCAACAGATACGCAGTATTTT.

V usage is TRBV19 and J usage is TRBJ2-7, with TRBD1 identical over 8 bases. Germline V lookup: CDR1 LNHDA, CDR2 SQIVND (reference sequence). V lost 4 bases and J lost 3; bases outside the gene matches: 20. This CDR3 contains 19 residues. The CDR3 sequence: CASSTSGGVGSEPVYEQYF. Written as DNA, the CDR3 is TGTGCCAGTAGTACCTCAGGGGGCGTCGGATCAGAACCAGTCTACGAGCAGTACTTC. The full variable domain, with the rest looked up from reference TRBV19 and TRBJ2-7, is DGGITQSPKYLFRKEGQNVTLSCEQNLNHDAMYWYRQDPGQGLRLIYYSQIVNDFQKGDIAEGYSVSREKKESFPLTVTSAQKNPTAFYLCASSTSGGVGSEPVYEQYFGPGTRLTVT.

The chain joins TRBV3-1 (or the pseudogene TRBV3-2) to TRBJ2-1; the D gene is possibly TRBD2 (6 bases). V was clipped by 1 base and J by 6 bases, with 16 bases between them. CDR3 size: 16 residues. The germline CDR1 and CDR2 sequences are LGHDT and YNNKEL (reference sequence). CDR3 in DNA: TGTGCCAGCAGCCAAGTTGGGACTTTACCCTCCAATGAGCAGTTCTTC. Translation gives CASSQVGTLPSNEQFF.

A note on this clone: Other DNA sequences of this sample code for an identical CDR3. The chain couples TRBV9 to TRBJ1-5, with a tentative D call TRBD1 (6 bases). This CDR3 has 14 amino acids. V shed 0 bases and J shed 7 bases, with 11 bases lying between them. Germline-derived CDR1 and CDR2 are SGDLS and YYNGEE. This CDR3 reads CASSVGGGGQPQHF. The CDR3 DNA sequence: TGTGCCAGCAGCGTAGGAGGGGGTGGACAGCCCCAGCATTTT.

V gene TRBV6-5 combines with J gene TRBJ1-5; D not certain. Trimming removed 6 bases at V and 0 bases at J, with 12 bases between. The CDR3 has 15 residues. CDR1 and CDR2 from the germline V gene are MNHEY and SVGAGI. The CDR3 spells CASRVSGYSNQPQHF. In nucleotides, the CDR3 is TGTGCCAGCAGAGTATCGGGGTATAGCAATCAGCCCCAGCATTTT.

The V gene is TRBV29-1, the J gene TRBJ2-5, with D perhaps matching TRBD2 (6 bases). The CDR3 length is 14 residues. V was shortened by 7 bases and J by 6 bases, with 21 bases between the two germline ends. Germline V gene data show CDR1 as SQVTM and CDR2 as ANQGSEA. The CDR3 sequence: CSDLFWGVWKTQYF. CDR3 bases: TGCAGCGACCTTTTTTGGGGGGTATGGAAGACCCAGTACTTC.

The J gene is TRBJ2-3, the V gene TRBV2; no clear D gene. Trimming stripped 3 bases from V and 2 bases from J, with 18 bases between. Germline CDR1 and CDR2: SNHLY and FYNNEI. This CDR3 contains 17 residues. CDR3 loop: CASSDVGRRSFTDTQYF. The DNA for the CDR3 is TGTGCCAGCAGTGATGTCGGTCGGCGGTCCTTCACAGATACGCAGTATTTT.

The gene calls are TRBV7-9 and TRBJ2-5; D gene uncertain. Germline loops: CDR1 SEHNR, CDR2 FQNEAQ (reference sequence). V gave up 0 bases and J gave up 5 bases, with 13 bases separating them. CDR3 length: 15 amino acids. The CDR3 sequence: CASSLALGSWETQYF. In nucleotides, the CDR3 is TGTGCCAGCAGCTTAGCTTTGGGCAGTTGGGAGACCCAGTACTTC.

Here the CDR3 reads CASSTEVSNYGYTF. Here the CDR3 DNA reads TGTGCCAGTAGTACGGAGGTGTCTAACTATGGCTACACCTTC. The chain couples TRBV19 to TRBJ1-2; unclear D gene. Deletions cut 4 bases from V and 0 bases from J, with 9 bases between. This CDR3 contains 14 residues. The germline V gene encodes CDR1 LNHDA and CDR2 SQIVND (reference sequence).

The J gene is TRBJ2-7, the V gene TRBV15; TRBD1 agrees at 9 bases. With V trimmed by 5 bases and J by 1 base, 6 bases remained unmatched. Germline V gene data show CDR1 as LNHNV and CDR2 as YYDKDF (reference sequence). The CDR3 consists of 15 residues. CDR3 DNA sequence: TGTGCCACCAGCGGGGGGGGACAGGGTTCCTACGAGCAGTACTTC. Residues: CATSGGGQGSYEQYF. Variable domain in full (rest from reference TRBV15 and TRBJ2-7): DAMVIQNPRYQVTQFGKPVTLSCSQTLNHNVMYWYQQKSSQAPKLLFHYYDKDFNNEADTPDNFQSRRPNTSFCFLDIRSPGLGDTAMYLCATSGGGQGSYEQYFGPGTRLTVT.

The J gene is TRBJ2-1, the V gene TRBV7-2, with TRBD2 matching 11 bases. The germline V gene has CDR1 SGHTA and CDR2 FQGNSA. This CDR3 is built from 17 residues. V lost 0 bases, J lost 4 bases, and 5 bases stayed unmatched. DNA of the CDR3: TGTGCCAGCAGCTTAGCCGGGACTAGCGGTACTTACAATGAGCAGTTCTTC. Translating it yields CASSLAGTSGTYNEQFF. Using reference TRBV7-2 and TRBJ2-1 for the parts outside the CDR3, the full variable domain is GAGVSQSPSNKVTEKGKDVELRCDPISGHTALYWYRQSLGQGLEFLIYFQGNSAPDKSGLPSDRFSAERTGGSVSTLTIQRTQQEDSAVYLCASSLAGTSGTYNEQFFGPGTRLTVL.

V and J are TRBV7-8 and TRBJ2-3, with TRBD1 matching over 9 bases. The V segment lost 2 bases and the J segment 4 bases; nucleotides outside the gene matches: 4. The germline V gene encodes CDR1 SGHVS and CDR2 FQNEAQ. The CDR3 has 15 residues. The chain's CDR3 is CASSLMDRGSDTQYF. In DNA form, the CDR3 reads TGTGCCAGCAGCTTAATGGACAGGGGTTCAGATACGCAGTATTTT.

This clone has a single count. The rearrangement links TRBV12-5 to TRBJ2-2, with D possibly TRBD1 on 6 matching bases. This CDR3 has 16 residues. Trimming left V 5 bases short and J 5 bases short, with 18 bases between. Germline CDR1 reads LGHNT; CDR2 reads FRNRAP. CDR3 sequence: CASGPLPGQGTGELFF. The CDR3 coding sequence is TGTGCTAGTGGTCCCCTCCCGGGACAAGGGACCGGGGAGCTGTTTTTT.

The genes are TRBV4-3 and TRBJ2-7; D is possibly TRBD1 (5 bases). CDR1 LGHNA and CDR2 YSLEER come from the germline V gene. V was shortened by 4 bases and J by 2 bases, with 12 bases between the two germline ends. The CDR3 is 14 residues long. The chain's CDR3 is CASSPGWAAYEQYF. The CDR3 nucleotides read TGCGCCAGCAGCCCAGGGTGGGCTGCCTACGAGCAGTACTTC.

The chain links TRBV19 to TRBJ2-1; 15 nucleotides align to TRBD2. Germline CDR1 is LNHDA and CDR2 is SQIVND (reference sequence). The V segment lost 3 bases and the J segment 9 bases; nucleotides outside the gene matches: 3. The CDR3 is 15 amino acids. In nucleotides, the CDR3 is TGTGCCAGTAGTATGGGACTAGCGGGAGGCGGTGAGCAGTTCTTC. Translated: CASSMGLAGGGEQFF.

This chain links TRBV5-4 with TRBJ2-1; a weak D match, TRBD1 (6 bases). CDR1 SGHNT and CDR2 YYREEE come from the germline V gene (reference sequence). This CDR3 region has 14 residues. Trimming shortened V by 3 bases and J by 5 bases, and 12 bases separated the two germline ends. CDR3 sequence reads: CASSSGVGNNEQFF. DNA of the CDR3: TGTGCCAGCAGCTCAGGGGTAGGTAACAATGAGCAGTTCTTC.

V is TRBV10-1 and J is TRBJ2-7; D is possibly TRBD1 (6 bases). The V end lost 6 bases, the J end lost 6 bases, and 24 bases lay between the germline ends. The CDR3 runs 16 residues. The germline CDR1 and CDR2 sequences are WNHNN and SYGVQD (reference sequence). CDR3 protein: CASSAGQPGKFAEQYF. The CDR3, as DNA: TGCGCCAGCAGCGCTGGACAGCCCGGGAAATTTGCCGAGCAGTACTTC.

The chain recombines TRBV7-2 with TRBJ1-2; D is unresolved. The V gene lost 1 base and the J gene lost 5 bases, with 14 bases spanning the gap. CDR1 is SGHTA, CDR2 FQGNSA, per germline. This CDR3 is 15 amino acids long. DNA for the CDR3: TGTGCCAGCAGCTTAGACTTGGCAGGCTCGTATGGCTACACCTTC. Protein: CASSLDLAGSYGYTF.

The chain links TRBV4-3 to TRBJ2-7; 7 nucleotides agree with TRBD2. The CDR3 has 17 amino acids. Germline trimming cut 4 bases from V and 3 bases from J; bases unmatched to any gene: 15. Per the germline V gene, CDR1 is LGHNA and CDR2 is YSLEER. In nucleotides, the CDR3 is TGCGCCAGCAGCCCCCAGACGGGGGGAGGGGTTTTCTACGAGCAGTACTTC. It encodes CASSPQTGGGVFYEQYF.

The chain joins TRBV30 to TRBJ1-2; 7 bases are a match to TRBD1. The germline V gene has CDR1 GTSNPN and CDR2 SVGIG (reference sequence). With V trimmed by 3 bases and J by 4 bases, 14 bases remained unmatched. There are 16 residues in the CDR3. The chain's CDR3 is CAWRRPTGIRIYGYTF. DNA for the CDR3: TGTGCCTGGAGAAGACCGACAGGGATACGGATCTATGGCTACACCTTC.

This chain links TRBV4-3 with TRBJ2-1; 10 bases line up with TRBD2. The CDR3 totals 15 residues. J lost 8 bases, V lost 1 base, and 5 bases had no gene match. Looked up from germline, CDR1 is LGHNA and CDR2 is YSLEER. This CDR3 is CASSQVGLATDEQFF. CDR3 nucleotides: TGCGCCAGCAGCCAAGTGGGACTAGCGACGGATGAGCAGTTCTTC.

This CDR3 is CASSIAGGEQFF. Here the CDR3 DNA reads TGTGCCAGCAGTATAGCAGGGGGGGAGCAGTTCTTC. The genes are TRBV6-4 and TRBJ2-1; D might be TRBD1 (7 bases). V was shortened by 5 bases and J by 10 bases, with 12 bases between the two germline ends. This CDR3 is built from 12 residues. Germline assignment: CDR1 MRHNA and CDR2 SNTAGT.

This sequence joins TRBV7-2 and TRBJ2-1; TRBD2 matches at 7 bases. The germline V gene has CDR1 SGHTA and CDR2 FQGNSA. This CDR3 comprises 15 residues. The J segment lost 9 bases and the V segment lost 2 bases, leaving 10 bases of the junction unmatched. CDR3 residues: CASSLSVRGEGEQFF. The CDR3 bases are TGTGCCAGCAGCTTATCCGTCCGGGGGGAGGGTGAGCAGTTCTTC.

The chain employs TRBV19 and TRBJ2-1; 11 nucleotides match TRBD2. The CDR3 totals 17 residues. In germline, CDR1 is LNHDA, CDR2 SQIVND (reference sequence). V dropped 3 bases and J dropped 7; count of bases not matched to a gene: 11. The CDR3: CASSIGTIVAGGNEQFF. The CDR3 DNA reads TGTGCCAGTAGTATTGGGACTATTGTAGCGGGAGGGAATGAGCAGTTCTTC.

The chain couples TRBV7-2 to TRBJ2-6; D not resolved. The V and J ends lost 1 base and 5 bases respectively, with 15 bases between them. Germline V gene data show CDR1 as SGHTA and CDR2 as FQGNSA. CDR3 length: 17 amino acids. The CDR3 spells CASSLVGLEERANVLTF. The CDR3 DNA is TGTGCCAGCAGCTTAGTTGGTTTAGAGGAGAGGGCCAACGTCCTGACTTTC.

The chain couples TRBV2 to TRBJ1-2; possible D gene TRBD1, 6 bases. Germline V gene data show CDR1 as SNHLY and CDR2 as FYNNEI. The V end was cut by 6 bases, the J end by 4 bases, with 12 bases between. The CDR3 runs 13 residues. In DNA form, the CDR3 reads TGTGCCAGCAGATACAGGGCGCCCTATGGCTACACCTTC. This encodes CASRYRAPYGYTF.